This T cell receptor beta chain was observed in a study of OX40 agonist ivuxolimab in advanced cancers. Across the study: People in dose escalation had one of these cancers: hepatocellular carcinoma, melanoma, renal cell or head and neck cancer. Study conclusions and caveats: Researchers did not establish what antigens the expanded peripheral T cells target. CD8+ T cells (on average) carried more expanded clones than CD4+ T cells.

Any history of autoimmune disease or systemic immunosuppression disqualified patients. About this clone: Its antigen is undetermined.

Sequencing used immunoSEQ multiplex PCR; TCRdb keeps in-frame clones, though not all of them. The data contain approximately 62,000 clones, around 90% of them seen just once; the ten biggest clones take up around 5.1%. Source: CD4+ or CD8+ T cells sorted from blood, taken in a trial of the OX40 agonist ivuxolimab. This TCR came from an adult with an advanced solid tumor such as melanoma, head and neck, liver or kidney cancer.

The CDR3 bases are TGTGCCAGCAGCGCATTAAACGGGGGTGGCTACACCTTC. Translation gives CASSALNGGGYTF. This rearrangement joins TRBV7-2 to TRBJ1-2; the D gene is possibly TRBD1 (5 bases). Trimming removed 5 bases at V and 7 bases at J, with 14 bases between. Per germline, CDR1 SGHTA and CDR2 FQGNSA. There are 13 residues in the CDR3.